Presented here are 24 T cell receptor beta chains from one specimen sequenced in a study of Ad26.COV2.S vaccination and SARS-CoV-2 variants. Clones were read by immunoSEQ multiplex PCR, and TCRdb kept only the in-frame ones, dropping some. The data contain 380,000 or so clones, 83% of them singletons. The treatment denotes: some 20 received Ad26.COV2.S at low or high dose, single or two shots; 5 received placebo; per-sample allocation not given. The study sampled participants on day 63 after the first vaccine or placebo injection. The sequencing used peripheral blood, collected in a trial of Ad26.COV2.S vaccine versus placebo. These receptors came from a person between 18 and 60 years old who received the Ad26.COV2.S COVID-19 vaccine or a placebo.

The genes are TRBV6-5 and TRBJ1-2, with D uncertain. CDR1 is MNHEY and CDR2 is SVGAGI in the germline V gene. This CDR3 has 13 amino acids. V was pared by 7 bases and J by 2 bases, with 11 bases between. The DNA for the CDR3 is TGTGCCAGCACTCGAACCGGGAACTATGGCTACACCTTC. Amino acid sequence: CASTRTGNYGYTF.

The chain links TRBV6-5 to TRBJ2-5, with TRBD1 matching 8 bases. V lost 6 bases to trimming and J lost 4 bases; unmatched junction nucleotides: 10. CDR3 length: 15 amino acids. The germline gives CDR1 MNHEY, CDR2 SVGAGI. The CDR3 DNA sequence: TGTGCCAGCAGCCCCCTAGGACAGGGTGGAGAGACCCAGTACTTC. It yields the protein CASSPLGQGGETQYF.

V is TRBV5-1 and J is TRBJ1-2, with D unresolved. V lost 1 base and J lost 2, with 15 bases in between. The germline gives CDR1 SGHRS, CDR2 YFSETQ. The CDR3 sequence is 16 residues long. Here the CDR3 reads CASSLPRTDDNYGYTF. In DNA, the CDR3 is TGCGCCAGCAGCTTGCCCCGGACGGACGACAACTATGGCTACACCTTC. Full variable domain (rest looked up from reference TRBV5-1 and TRBJ1-2): KAGVTQTPRYLIKTRGQQVTLSCSPISGHRSVSWYQQTPGQGLQFLFEYFSETQRNKGNFPGRFSGRQFSNSRSEMNVSTLELGDSALYLCASSLPRTDDNYGYTFGSGTRLTVV.

The chain uses TRBV18 and TRBJ1-1, with unresolved D. Trimming removed 4 bases from V and 7 bases from J, with 13 bases in between. Germline V gives CDR1 KGHSH, CDR2 LQKENI. The CDR3 is 13 residues long. CDR3 DNA sequence: TGTGCCAGCTCACTTAATACCGGACGTGAAGCTTTCTTT. Translated, it gives CASSLNTGREAFF. Based on the CDR3 plus reference TRBV18 and TRBJ1-1, the full variable domain is NAGVMQNPRHLVRRRGQEARLRCSPMKGHSHVYWYRQLPEEGLKFMVYLQKENIIDESGMPKERFSAEFPKEGPSILRIQQVVRGDSAAYFCASSLNTGREAFFGQGTRLTVV.

This clone has a handful of counts. V usage is TRBV2 and J usage is TRBJ1-5; 10 bases agree with TRBD1. Unmatched junction bases numbered 11, after V lost 5 bases and J lost 7 bases. The CDR3 length is 16 residues. Germline CDR1 reads SNHLY; CDR2 reads FYNNEI. In DNA form, the CDR3 reads TGTGCCAGCAGTCTAGGACAGGGGGATAGGAGCCAGCCCCAGCATTTT. As protein: CASSLGQGDRSQPQHF.

The chain couples TRBV7-3 to TRBJ1-2, with TRBD1 as a possible D gene (6 bases). Germline V gene data show CDR1 as SGHTA and CDR2 as FQGTGA. The V gene lost 5 bases and the J gene lost 6 bases, with 13 bases spanning the gap. CDR3 length: 13 residues. This chain's CDR3 is CASSQYSGDGYTF. CDR3 nucleotide sequence: TGTGCCAGCAGCCAGTACTCAGGGGATGGCTACACCTTC.

In this sample, this clone turned up many times. The V and J genes are TRBV7-9 and TRBJ1-5; D gene uncertain. The CDR3 totals 14 residues. Germline lookup yields CDR1 SEHNR and CDR2 FQNEAQ (reference sequence). V gave up 0 bases and J gave up 4 bases, with 7 bases separating them. The CDR3 DNA sequence: TGTGCCAGCAGCTTAGCCGGGATTAATCAGCCCCAGCATTTT. It is translated as CASSLAGINQPQHF.

The chain joins TRBV7-9 to TRBJ2-7; D is possibly TRBD1 or TRBD2 (5 bases each). Per germline, CDR1 SEHNR and CDR2 FQNEAQ (reference sequence). V was cut by 1 base and J by 5 bases, with 18 bases left in between. The CDR3 runs 16 residues. The CDR3 is CASSLVSGTSAHEQYF. The DNA for the CDR3 is TGTGCCAGCAGCTTAGTCTCCGGGACCTCCGCCCACGAGCAGTACTTC. Using reference TRBV7-9 and TRBJ2-7 for the parts outside the CDR3, the full variable domain is DTGVSQNPRHKITKRGQNVTFRCDPISEHNRLYWYRQTLGQGPEFLTYFQNEAQLEKSRLLSDRFSAERPKGSFSTLEIQRTEQGDSAMYLCASSLVSGTSAHEQYFGPGTRLTVT.

The chain uses TRBV5-4 and TRBJ2-7; TRBD2 matches 9 bases. This CDR3 is 15 amino acids long. Germline V lookup: CDR1 SGHNT, CDR2 YYREEE (reference sequence). With V trimmed by 0 bases and J by 4 bases, 5 bases remained unmatched. CDR3: CASSLAPSGTYEQYF. The CDR3 DNA sequence: TGTGCCAGCAGCTTGGCCCCTAGCGGGACTTACGAGCAGTACTTC.

V usage is TRBV5-6 and J usage is TRBJ2-2; 9 bases match TRBD2. The CDR3 is made up of 18 amino acids. The V gene's germline CDR1 is SGHDT and CDR2 YYEEEE. The J segment lost 6 bases and the V segment lost 1 base, leaving 13 bases of the junction unmatched. The CDR3 sequence: CASSLFVMAGGPAGELFF. As DNA, the CDR3 is TGTGCCAGCAGCTTGTTTGTTATGGCGGGAGGGCCGGCCGGGGAGCTGTTTTTT. Full variable domain (outside the CDR3, taken from reference TRBV5-6 and TRBJ2-2): DAGVTQSPTHLIKTRGQQVTLRCSPKSGHDTVSWYQQALGQGPQFIFQYYEEEERQRGNFPDRFSGHQFPNYSSELNVNALLLGDSALYLCASSLFVMAGGPAGELFFGEGSRLTVL.

J is TRBJ2-1 and V is TRBV19; D is unresolved. V was pared by 5 bases and J by 3 bases, with 8 bases between. CDR3 length equals 13 residues. From germline, CDR1 is LNHDA and CDR2 SQIVND (reference sequence). CDR3 sequence: CASSGKLYNEQFF. In DNA, the CDR3 is TGTGCCAGTAGTGGCAAGCTCTACAATGAGCAGTTCTTC.

The rearrangement joins TRBV5-1 to TRBJ2-6; no clear D gene. Trimming pared 2 bases from V and 4 bases from J, leaving 10 bases between. CDR1 and CDR2 (germline): SGHRS, YFSETQ. The CDR3 extends over 15 amino acids. Here the CDR3 DNA reads TGCGCCAGCAGCTTAGCAGGAACCGGGGCCAACGTCCTGACTTTC. Its translation is CASSLAGTGANVLTF.

J is TRBJ1-1 and V is TRBV7-9; 7 nucleotides agree with TRBD1. Germline V gives CDR1 SEHNR, CDR2 FQNEAQ (reference sequence). The V segment lost 5 bases and the J segment 1 base; nucleotides outside the gene matches: 7. There are 15 residues in the CDR3. The CDR3 coding sequence is TGTGCCAGCAGCAACCGACAGGGCCCGAACACTGAAGCTTTCTTT. Translated, it gives CASSNRQGPNTEAFF.

This clone was seen only a few times. J is TRBJ1-6 and V is TRBV15; D uncertain. The CDR3 extends over 14 amino acids. V was pared by 0 bases and J by 10 bases, with 10 bases between. The germline gives CDR1 LNHNV, CDR2 YYDKDF (reference sequence). CDR3: CATSRDFARSPLHF. DNA of the CDR3: TGTGCCACCAGCAGAGATTTTGCGAGGTCACCCCTCCACTTT.

In nucleotides, the CDR3 is TGTGCCAGCAGCCAACGGCTTCTGCGGGCGGCAGATACGCAGTATTTT. Translation gives CASSQRLLRAADTQYF. The chain has TRBV6-6 and TRBJ2-3, with a weak D call TRBD2 (5 bases). The CDR3 has 16 residues. V was shortened by 6 bases and J by 4 bases, with 20 bases between the two germline ends. From germline, CDR1 is MNHNY and CDR2 SVGAGI (reference sequence).

This chain connects TRBV27 to TRBJ2-3; D not resolved. Germline V gives CDR1 MNHEY, CDR2 SMNVEV (reference sequence). Trimming shortened V by 2 bases and J by 0 bases, and 9 bases separated the two germline ends. The CDR3 runs to 15 residues. The CDR3 bases are TGTGCCAGCAGTTTAAACAGCCCTAGCACAGATACGCAGTATTTT. Its translation: CASSLNSPSTDTQYF.

Written as DNA, the CDR3 is TGTGCCTGGAAGAACCACTATGGCTACACCTTC. Residues: CAWKNHYGYTF. J is TRBJ1-2 and V is TRBV30; D is unresolved. Trimming shortened V by 4 bases and J by 3 bases, and 6 bases separated the two germline ends. Germline CDR1 and CDR2: GTSNPN and SVGIG (reference sequence). The CDR3 loop spans 11 amino acids.

In its sample, this clone was seen once. This chain links TRBV7-9 with TRBJ1-2; tentatively, D is TRBD1 (6 bases). Germline CDR1 is SEHNR and CDR2 is FQNEAQ (reference sequence). The V end was cut by 3 bases, the J end by 8 bases, with 13 bases between. The CDR3 loop spans 13 amino acids. The CDR3 bases are TGTGCCAGCAGCTTTCCGGGGGCGGTCGGCTACACCTTC. Translated: CASSFPGAVGYTF.

Sample share makes this clone medium-sized. This rearrangement joins TRBV29-1 to TRBJ2-1, with 7 bases fitting TRBD1. The CDR3 sequence is 14 residues long. V lost 1 base, J lost 6 bases, and 6 bases stayed unmatched. The V gene's germline CDR1 is SQVTM and CDR2 ANQGSEA. The chain's CDR3 is CSVEGGAGGNEQFF. CDR3 nucleotides: TGCAGCGTTGAAGGTGGAGCAGGGGGCAATGAGCAGTTCTTC.

This clone appeared a single time. This chain uses TRBV3-1 (or the pseudogene TRBV3-2) with TRBJ2-1; a weak D match, TRBD1 (6 bases). Germline CDR1 is LGHDT and CDR2 is YNNKEL (reference sequence). Deletions cut 1 base from V and 0 bases from J, with 10 bases between. The CDR3 is made up of 16 amino acids. CDR3: CASSQGQVSSYNEQFF. Written as DNA, the CDR3 is TGTGCCAGCAGCCAAGGACAGGTAAGCTCCTACAATGAGCAGTTCTTC.

The chain is built from TRBV19 and TRBJ2-7; 10 bases are shared with TRBD2. Germline values: CDR1 LNHDA, CDR2 SQIVND (reference sequence). The trim removed 4 bases at V and 4 bases at J, leaving 7 bases unmatched. CDR3 size: 15 residues. The chain's CDR3 is CASSTQAGGRYEQYF. CDR3 DNA: TGTGCCAGTAGTACCCAAGCGGGGGGGCGTTACGAGCAGTACTTC.

The V and J genes are TRBV4-3 and TRBJ1-2; D is perhaps TRBD1 (6 bases). The CDR3 extends over 14 amino acids. Per germline, CDR1 LGHNA and CDR2 YSLEER. V was pared by 1 base and J by 8 bases, with 14 bases between. The CDR3 loop reads CASSQAEGGRGYTF. For the CDR3, the DNA is TGCGCCAGCAGCCAAGCCGAGGGGGGTAGGGGCTACACCTTC.

V is TRBV4-1 and J is TRBJ2-3, with 10 bases matching TRBD1. V dropped 1 base and J dropped 5; count of bases not matched to a gene: 9. The germline gives CDR1 MGHRA, CDR2 YSYEKL. The CDR3 covers 17 residues. CDR3 nucleotide sequence: TGCGCCAGCAGCCAAGGGCGGGGACAGGGGTTTGAAGATACGCAGTATTTT. Translation gives CASSQGRGQGFEDTQYF.

This clone was counted a few times. The chain is built from TRBV12-2 and TRBJ1-2; TRBD1 is the table's D call and was not checked against the DNA. TRBV12-2 is marked as a pseudogene. CDR3 length equals 13 residues. The CDR3 DNA reads as TGTGCAAGTCGCTCCCCAGGGTGGGGTGGCTACACCTTC. Translated: CASRSPGWGGYTF.